The 25 T cell receptor beta chains given below trace back to one sample, sequenced in a study of shared clonotypes between healthy human individuals. Repertoires were generated with immunoSEQ multiplex PCR, while TCRdb's copy carries only in-frame clones and drops some. The repertoire holds approximately 460,000 clones, with approximately 71% as singletons. The sequencing sample was made of PBMCs. These receptors were obtained from a woman in her forties in good health. Some clones in this sample may be carry-over from other donors' samples.

A remark on this clone: A single base is all that separates this from a far larger clone, so a read error is likely. The gene calls are TRBV4-2 and TRBJ2-4, with TRBD1 matching over 8 bases. The trim removed 4 bases at V and 4 bases at J, leaving 6 bases unmatched. Germline V gives CDR1 LGHNA, CDR2 YNFKEQ. The CDR3 sequence is 15 residues long. CDR3 protein: CASSPGRQGKNIQYF. Written as DNA, the CDR3 is TGTGCCAGCAGCCCCGGGCGACAGGGGAAAAACATTCAGTACTTC.

This chain joins TRBV7-2 and TRBJ2-7; D may be TRBD1 (5 bases). The CDR3 contains 13 residues. V lost 1 base and J 8 bases, leaving 12 bases between the germline ends. Germline lookup yields CDR1 SGHTA and CDR2 FQGNSA. CDR3: CASSLGGQDQQYF. Written as DNA, the CDR3 is TGTGCCAGCAGCTTAGGGGGCCAAGACCAGCAGTACTTC. The full variable domain, in which reference TRBV7-2 and TRBJ2-7 provide the parts outside the CDR3, is GAGVSQSPSNKVTEKGKDVELRCDPISGHTALYWYRQSLGQGLEFLIYFQGNSAPDKSGLPSDRFSAERTGGSVSTLTIQRTQQEDSAVYLCASSLGGQDQQYFGPGTRLTVT.

The chain links TRBV19 to TRBJ2-3; D unresolved. V was trimmed by 5 bases and J by 0 bases, leaving 12 bases between them. CDR3 length: 15 residues. CDR1 and CDR2 (germline): LNHDA, SQIVND (reference sequence). CDR3 bases: TGTGCCAGTAGTTCAGTAAGGGTTAGCACAGATACGCAGTATTTT. Its translation is CASSSVRVSTDTQYF.

With respect to this clone: This sequence may be a read error, since a much larger clone differs from it by one base. The chain carries TRBV11-2 and TRBJ2-7; 10 bases fit TRBD1. The CDR3 totals 14 residues. The germline gives CDR1 SGHAT, CDR2 FQNNGV. Here the CDR3 reads CAGSRDRGAYEQYF. The CDR3 DNA sequence: TGTGCCGGCAGCCGGGACAGGGGCGCCTACGAGCAGTACTTC.

About this clone: Additional DNA sequences in this sample encode the identical CDR3. The chain recombines TRBV28 with TRBJ2-7; D remains ambiguous. Trimming cost V 5 bases and J 3 bases, with 8 bases left between them. The CDR3 loop spans 12 amino acids. CDR1 is MDHEN and CDR2 is SYDVKM in the germline V gene. DNA of the CDR3: TGTGCCAGCAGTACTTCTGGCTACGAGCAGTACTTC. It is translated as CASSTSGYEQYF.

This clone came up many times. V gene TRBV6-1 combines with J gene TRBJ2-7; 13 nucleotides match TRBD2. The V gene's germline CDR1 is MNHNS and CDR2 SASEGT. CDR3 length: 15 residues. The J segment lost 2 bases and the V segment lost 7 bases, leaving 5 bases of the junction unmatched. In DNA, the CDR3 is TGTGCCAGCACAAGACTAGCGGGAGGAACCTACGAGCAGTACTTC. Its translation: CASTRLAGGTYEQYF.

The V and J genes are TRBV30 and TRBJ1-2; tentatively, D is TRBD1 (5 bases). Trimming stripped 3 bases from V and 5 bases from J, with 19 bases between. CDR1 is GTSNPN, CDR2 SVGIG, per germline (reference sequence). The CDR3 sequence is 15 residues long. This CDR3 reads CAWSAYRPGNYGYTF. Here the CDR3 DNA reads TGTGCCTGGAGCGCGTACCGTCCAGGGAATTATGGCTACACCTTC. Full variable domain (remainder filled in from reference TRBV30 and TRBJ1-2): SQTIHQWPATLVQPVGSPLSLECTVEGTSNPNLYWYRQAAGRGLQLLFYSVGIGQISSEVPQNLSASRPQDRQFILSSKKLLLSDSGFYLCAWSAYRPGNYGYTFGSGTRLTVV.

The rearrangement links TRBV7-9 to TRBJ1-2; TRBD1 matches at 10 bases. The CDR3 is 16 amino acids. Germline V gives CDR1 SEHNR, CDR2 FQNEAQ (reference sequence). Germline trimming cut 4 bases from V and 7 bases from J; bases unmatched to any gene: 12. The CDR3 DNA reads TGTGCCAGCAGCTACGATACCGCGACAGGGGGCGGTGGCTACACCTTC. Protein product: CASSYDTATGGGGYTF.

This clone was recorded many times. A read error may produce the germline difference seen at one junction end. V usage is TRBV9 and J usage is TRBJ2-5, with D unclear. CDR1 is SGDLS, CDR2 YYNGEE, per germline. This CDR3 comprises 12 residues. DNA for the CDR3: TGTGCCAGCAGCGTGGATCAAGGGACCCAGTACTTC. Its translation: CASSVDQGTQYF.

The genes are TRBV21-1 and TRBJ2-3; TRBD2, the table's D call, was not compared with the DNA. TRBV21-1 is labeled a pseudogene. The CDR3 contains 16 residues. CDR3 bases: TGTGCCAGCGGACCTTCGAGCGGGAGGGCCACAGATACGCAGTATTTT. The encoded protein is CASGPSSGRATDTQYF.

This chain uses TRBV6-5 with TRBJ2-1; 13 bases map to TRBD2. With 5 bases clipped from V and 4 bases from J, the junction kept 2 bases outside the gene matches. Germline V gene data show CDR1 as MNHEY and CDR2 as SVGAGI. CDR3 size: 15 residues. The CDR3 loop reads CASSRTSGGYNEQFF. The CDR3 nucleotides are TGTGCCAGCAGTCGGACTAGCGGGGGATACAATGAGCAGTTCTTC.

The chain couples TRBV30 to TRBJ2-7; D unresolved. V gave up 3 bases and J gave up 2 bases, with 14 bases separating them. CDR1 and CDR2 from the germline V gene are GTSNPN and SVGIG (reference sequence). This CDR3 comprises 14 residues. The CDR3 nucleotides read TGTGCCTGGAGGTCAATCTTTACCCCCTACGAGCAGTACTTC. It translates to CAWRSIFTPYEQYF.

The chain employs TRBV28 and TRBJ1-5; TRBD1 aligns across 11 bases. J lost 6 bases, V lost 6 bases, and 7 bases had no gene match. The CDR3 covers 15 residues. Germline CDR1 is MDHEN and CDR2 is SYDVKM. The chain's CDR3 is CASSRSGTGGQPQHF. For the CDR3, the DNA is TGTGCCAGCAGCCGTTCCGGGACAGGGGGTCAGCCCCAGCATTTT.

The chain combines TRBV28 with TRBJ1-2; D not resolved. V was trimmed by 6 bases and J by 4 bases, leaving 12 bases between them. In germline, CDR1 is MDHEN, CDR2 SYDVKM. The length of the CDR3 is 13 residues. CDR3 amino acids: CASSPGGGYGYTF. Written as DNA, the CDR3 is TGTGCCAGCAGCCCCGGAGGTGGCTATGGCTACACCTTC.

CDR3 DNA: TGTGCCAGCAGAGGCCGGAGCACAGATACGCAGTATTTT. Amino acids: CASRGRSTDTQYF. The chain carries TRBV2 and TRBJ2-3; the D is unclear. The CDR3 covers 13 residues. The V end was cut by 6 bases, the J end by 0 bases, with 7 bases between. Per germline, CDR1 SNHLY and CDR2 FYNNEI.

The chain has TRBV6-5 and TRBJ2-3; 10 bases fit TRBD1. CDR3 length: 14 residues. CDR1 is MNHEY, CDR2 SVGAGI, per germline. Germline trimming cut 10 bases from V and 4 bases from J; bases unmatched to any gene: 8. The CDR3 loop is CATRLGQGSDTQYF. CDR3 in DNA: TGTGCCACCCGCTTGGGACAGGGGTCAGATACGCAGTATTTT.

This clone was recorded at least ten times. This sample also contains other DNA sequences that code for the same CDR3. This chain connects TRBV6-5 to TRBJ2-5; possibly TRBD2 for D (5 bases). V lost 4 bases and J 7 bases, leaving 10 bases between the germline ends. The CDR3 has 12 amino acids. Per germline, CDR1 MNHEY and CDR2 SVGAGI. The CDR3 DNA reads TGTGCCAGCAGTTCCCCGGACTCGACCCAGTACTTC. Protein sequence: CASSSPDSTQYF.

This chain joins TRBV6-4 and TRBJ2-3, with TRBD1 as a possible D gene (6 bases). Per the germline V gene, CDR1 is MRHNA and CDR2 is SNTAGT. The CDR3 consists of 13 residues. Trimming shortened V by 6 bases and J by 3 bases, and 10 bases separated the two germline ends. The CDR3 region is CASSRTETDTQYF. The CDR3 region has the DNA TGTGCCAGCAGCAGGACAGAAACAGATACGCAGTATTTT.

V and J are TRBV19 and TRBJ2-4, with unresolved D. This CDR3 has 14 amino acids. The V gene lost 6 bases and the J gene lost 4 bases, with 13 bases spanning the gap. Germline CDR1 reads LNHDA; CDR2 reads SQIVND (reference sequence). The CDR3 DNA reads as TGTGCCAGTAGACCCAGTGGGAAAAAAAACATTCAGTACTTC. Amino acids: CASRPSGKKNIQYF.

Details on this clone: A far larger clone lies a single base away; this is likely a read error. Here the CDR3 omits its conserved ending phenylalanine or tryptophan, so a read error is the likely source. This rearrangement joins TRBV19 to TRBJ2-7; D call uncertain. Germline V gene lookup returns CDR1 LNHDA and CDR2 SQIVND (reference sequence). V was pared by 4 bases and J by 2 bases, with 6 bases between. The length of the CDR3 is 12 residues. The CDR3 protein is CASSRSTYEQYL. For the CDR3, the DNA is TGTGCCAGTAGTAGGTCTACCTACGAGCAGTACCTC.

Notes on this clone: A read error likely explains this, since a far larger clone differs by one base. The same CDR3 is also encoded by other DNA sequences in this sample. The rearrangement uses TRBV9 and TRBJ2-3, with D unclear. The CDR3 covers 15 residues. From germline, CDR1 is SGDLS and CDR2 YYNGEE. CDR3 DNA sequence: TGCGCCAGCAGCCTACTACTGGCGGGCACAGATACGCAGTATTTT. It yields the protein CASSLLLAGTDTQYF.

This chain uses TRBV7-2 with TRBJ2-2, with 13 bases aligning to TRBD2. The V gene end was trimmed by 4 bases and the J gene end by 5 bases; junction bases not matched to a gene: 7. Germline V lookup: CDR1 SGHTA, CDR2 FQGNSA. The CDR3 sequence is 17 residues long. CDR3 residues: CASSSDGLAGVTGELFF. DNA of the CDR3: TGTGCCAGCAGCTCCGACGGACTAGCGGGAGTTACCGGGGAGCTGTTTTTT.

CDR3 protein: CASSLAQSEETQYF. The CDR3 bases are TGTGCCAGCAGCTTAGCGCAGAGCGAAGAGACCCAGTACTTC. The rearrangement joins TRBV7-9 to TRBJ2-5; no clear D gene. The CDR3 totals 14 residues. V lost 0 bases and J lost 3, with 8 bases in between. The germline gives CDR1 SEHNR, CDR2 FQNEAQ (reference sequence).

The chain uses TRBV7-2 and TRBJ2-1; 10 nucleotides agree with TRBD2. V dropped 1 base and J dropped 7; count of bases not matched to a gene: 7. CDR1 and CDR2 from the germline V gene are SGHTA and FQGNSA. CDR3 size: 16 residues. CDR3: CASSLGFGLAVNEQFF. The CDR3 DNA reads as TGTGCCAGCAGCTTAGGATTCGGACTAGCGGTTAATGAGCAGTTCTTC.

This clone came up a few times. The chain carries TRBV7-6 and TRBJ2-1; no clear D gene. CDR3 length: 15 amino acids. Deletions cut 4 bases from V and 5 bases from J, with 15 bases between. Germline loops: CDR1 SGHVS, CDR2 FNYEAQ. CDR3 amino acids: CASSSYLALHNEQFF. The CDR3 region has the DNA TGTGCCAGCAGCTCCTACCTCGCGCTCCACAATGAGCAGTTCTTC.